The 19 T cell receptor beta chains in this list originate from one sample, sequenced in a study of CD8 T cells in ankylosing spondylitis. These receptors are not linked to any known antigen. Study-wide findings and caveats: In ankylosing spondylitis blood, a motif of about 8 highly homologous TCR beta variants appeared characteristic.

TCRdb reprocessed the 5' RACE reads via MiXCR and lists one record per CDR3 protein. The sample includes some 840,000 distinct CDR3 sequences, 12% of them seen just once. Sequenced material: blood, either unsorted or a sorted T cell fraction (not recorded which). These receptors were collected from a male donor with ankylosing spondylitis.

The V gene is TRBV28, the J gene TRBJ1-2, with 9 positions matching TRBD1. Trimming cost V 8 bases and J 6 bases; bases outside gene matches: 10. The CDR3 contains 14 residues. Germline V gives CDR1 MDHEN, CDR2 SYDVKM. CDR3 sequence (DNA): TGTGCCAGCCGTCCTAACAGGGGGCTCCATGGCTACACCTTC. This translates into CASRPNRGLHGYTF.

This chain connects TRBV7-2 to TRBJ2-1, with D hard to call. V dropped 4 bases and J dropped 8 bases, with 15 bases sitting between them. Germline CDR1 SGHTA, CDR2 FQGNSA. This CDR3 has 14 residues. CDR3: CASSSLLSRDEQFF. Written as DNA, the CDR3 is TGTGCCAGCAGCTCCCTCTTGAGTAGGGATGAGCAGTTCTTC. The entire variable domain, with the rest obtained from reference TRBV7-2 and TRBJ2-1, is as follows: GAGVSQSPSNKVTEKGKDVELRCDPISGHTALYWYRQSLGQGLEFLIYFQGNSAPDKSGLPSDRFSAERTGGSVSTLTIQRTQQEDSAVYLCASSSLLSRDEQFFGPGTRLTVL.

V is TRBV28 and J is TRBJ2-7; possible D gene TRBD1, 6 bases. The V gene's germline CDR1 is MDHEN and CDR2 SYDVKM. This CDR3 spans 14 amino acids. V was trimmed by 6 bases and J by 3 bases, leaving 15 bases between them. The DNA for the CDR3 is TGTGCCAGCAGCCCCCACCGGACAGACTACGAGCAGTACTTC. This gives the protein CASSPHRTDYEQYF.

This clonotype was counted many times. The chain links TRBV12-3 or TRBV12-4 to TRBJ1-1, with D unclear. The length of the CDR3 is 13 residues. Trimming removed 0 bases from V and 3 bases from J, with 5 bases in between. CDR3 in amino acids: CASSLAEDTEAFF. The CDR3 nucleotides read TGTGCCAGCAGTTTAGCGGAGGACACTGAAGCTTTCTTT.

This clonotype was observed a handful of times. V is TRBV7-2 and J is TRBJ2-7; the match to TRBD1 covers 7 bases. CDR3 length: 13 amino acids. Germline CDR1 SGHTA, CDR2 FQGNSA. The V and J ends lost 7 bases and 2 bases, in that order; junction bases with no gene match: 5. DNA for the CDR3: TGTGCCAGCATGAGGGGGCTCGCCTACGAGCAGTACTTC. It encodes CASMRGLAYEQYF. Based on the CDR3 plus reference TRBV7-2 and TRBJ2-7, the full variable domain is GAGVSQSPSNKVTEKGKDVELRCDPISGHTALYWYRQSLGQGLEFLIYFQGNSAPDKSGLPSDRFSAERTGGSVSTLTIQRTQQEDSAVYLCASMRGLAYEQYFGPGTRLTVT.

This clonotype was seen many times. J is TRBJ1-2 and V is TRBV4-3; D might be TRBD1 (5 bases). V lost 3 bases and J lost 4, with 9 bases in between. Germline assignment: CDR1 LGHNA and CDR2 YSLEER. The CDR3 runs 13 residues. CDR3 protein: CASSQDIRYGYTF. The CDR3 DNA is TGCGCCAGCAGCCAGGACATACGCTATGGCTACACCTTC.

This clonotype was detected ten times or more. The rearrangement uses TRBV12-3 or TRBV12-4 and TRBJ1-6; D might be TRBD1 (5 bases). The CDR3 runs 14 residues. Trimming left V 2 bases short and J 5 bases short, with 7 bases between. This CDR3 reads CASSLLGDNSPLHF. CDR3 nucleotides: TGTGCCAGCAGTTTACTAGGGGATAATTCACCCCTCCACTTT.

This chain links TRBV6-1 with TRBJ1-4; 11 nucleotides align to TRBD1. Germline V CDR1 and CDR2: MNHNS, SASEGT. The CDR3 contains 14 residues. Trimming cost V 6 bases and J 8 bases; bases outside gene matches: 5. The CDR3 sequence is CASRSDRGREKLFF. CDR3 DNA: TGTGCCAGCAGATCGGACAGGGGGCGGGAAAAACTGTTTTTT.

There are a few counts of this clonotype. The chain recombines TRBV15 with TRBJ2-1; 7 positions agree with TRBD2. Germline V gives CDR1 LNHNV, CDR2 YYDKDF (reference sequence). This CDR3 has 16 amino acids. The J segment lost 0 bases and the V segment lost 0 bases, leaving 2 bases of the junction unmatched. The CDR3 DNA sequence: TGTGCCACCAGCAGAGAGGGCGGGAGCTCCTACAATGAGCAGTTCTTC. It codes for CATSREGGSSYNEQFF.

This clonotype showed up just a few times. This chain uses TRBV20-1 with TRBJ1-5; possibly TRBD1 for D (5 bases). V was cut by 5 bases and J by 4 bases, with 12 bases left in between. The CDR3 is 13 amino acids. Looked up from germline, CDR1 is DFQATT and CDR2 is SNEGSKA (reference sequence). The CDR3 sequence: CSAGGRLNQPQHF. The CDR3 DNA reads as TGCAGTGCTGGGGGACGGCTTAATCAGCCCCAGCATTTT.

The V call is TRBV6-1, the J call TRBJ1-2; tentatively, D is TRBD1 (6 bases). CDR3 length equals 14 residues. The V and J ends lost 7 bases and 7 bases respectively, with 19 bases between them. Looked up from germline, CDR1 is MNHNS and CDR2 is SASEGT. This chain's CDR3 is CASKRGWGASGYTF. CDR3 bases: TGTGCCAGCAAGAGGGGTTGGGGGGCGTCTGGCTACACCTTC.

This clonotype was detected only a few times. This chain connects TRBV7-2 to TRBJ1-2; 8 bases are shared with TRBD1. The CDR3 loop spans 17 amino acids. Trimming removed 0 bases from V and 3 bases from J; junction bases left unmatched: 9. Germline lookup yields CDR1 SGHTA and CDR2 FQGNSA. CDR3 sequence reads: CASSLALGQAKDYGYTF. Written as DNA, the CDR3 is TGTGCCAGCAGCTTAGCCCTGGGACAGGCGAAGGACTATGGCTACACCTTC.

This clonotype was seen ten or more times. CDR3: CASSLATLGREQYF. For the CDR3, the DNA is TGTGCCAGCAGCTTAGCGACCCTGGGACGCGAGCAGTACTTC. V is TRBV7-2 and J is TRBJ2-7; possibly TRBD1 or TRBD2 for D (5 bases each). Germline-derived CDR1 and CDR2 are SGHTA and FQGNSA. Deletions cut 0 bases from V and 6 bases from J, with 12 bases between. CDR3 size: 14 residues.

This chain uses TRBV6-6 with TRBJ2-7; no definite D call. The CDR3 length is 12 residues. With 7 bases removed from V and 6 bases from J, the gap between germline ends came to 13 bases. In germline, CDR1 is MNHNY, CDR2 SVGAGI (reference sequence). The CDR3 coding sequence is TGTGCCAGCAAGGGCACTAAGGCCGAGCAGTACTTC. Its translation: CASKGTKAEQYF.

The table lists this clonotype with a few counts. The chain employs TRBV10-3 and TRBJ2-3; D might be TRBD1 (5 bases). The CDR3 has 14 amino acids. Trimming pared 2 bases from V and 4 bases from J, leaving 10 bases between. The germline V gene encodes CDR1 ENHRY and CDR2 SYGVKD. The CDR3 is CAISERRGSDTQYF. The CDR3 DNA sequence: TGTGCCATCAGTGAGAGAAGGGGCTCAGATACGCAGTATTTT.

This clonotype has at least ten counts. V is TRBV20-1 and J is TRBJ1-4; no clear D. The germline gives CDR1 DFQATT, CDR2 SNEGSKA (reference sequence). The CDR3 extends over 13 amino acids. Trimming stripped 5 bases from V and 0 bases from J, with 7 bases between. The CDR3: CSAPDATNEKLFF. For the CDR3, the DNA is TGCAGTGCTCCGGATGCAACTAATGAAAAACTGTTTTTT.

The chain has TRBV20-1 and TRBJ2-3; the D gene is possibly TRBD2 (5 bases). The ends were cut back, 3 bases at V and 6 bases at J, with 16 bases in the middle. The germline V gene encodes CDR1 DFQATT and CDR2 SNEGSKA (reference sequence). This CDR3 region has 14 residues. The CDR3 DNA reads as TGCAGTGCTAGTAGGCGGACTCCACCCGATACGCAGTATTTT. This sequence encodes CSASRRTPPDTQYF.

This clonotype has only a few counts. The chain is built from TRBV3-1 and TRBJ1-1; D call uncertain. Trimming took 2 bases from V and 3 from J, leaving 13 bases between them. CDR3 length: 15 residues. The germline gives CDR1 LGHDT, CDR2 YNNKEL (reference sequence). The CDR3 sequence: CASSQIRGRDTEAFF. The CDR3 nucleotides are TGTGCCAGCAGCCAAATCCGGGGTCGGGACACTGAAGCTTTCTTT.

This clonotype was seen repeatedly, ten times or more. The CDR3 DNA follows: TGTGCCAGCAGCTTAGTTAAGGGGGCTATGTACGAGCAGTACTTC. As protein: CASSLVKGAMYEQYF. The chain links TRBV7-2 to TRBJ2-7, with 7 bases matching TRBD1. Germline lookup yields CDR1 SGHTA and CDR2 FQGNSA. J gave up 4 bases and V 1 base, and 7 bases lay outside the gene matches. CDR3 size: 15 residues.